These T cell receptor beta chains were read from a single sample in a study of early T cells in non-severe SARS-CoV-2 infection. TCRdb processed the 5' RACE reads anew with MiXCR; each CDR3 protein has one entry. The top ten clones hold 3.5% to 4% of a sample with tens of thousands of distinct CDR3 sequences, roughly 11% of them seen once. The sequenced sample consisted of whole blood. Receptor source: an adult who was a healthcare worker with PCR-confirmed SARS-CoV-2 infection or an uninfected control (not recorded which). The CDR3 runs from the conserved cysteine through the conserved F or W. The D gene is left open where the match is weak. Clone size is not always given. Where it is, it says once, few, many or a class for expanded clones.

abundance,j_gene,v_gene,d_gene,CDR3nt,CDR3aa
many,TRBJ2-7,TRBV4-1,NA,TGCGCCAGCAGCCAACGGCAGGGTCCCTACGAGCAGTACTTC,CASSQRQGPYEQYF
NA,TRBJ2-2,TRBV11-3,NA,TGTGCCAGCAGCTCGCCGGTGGACACCGGGGAGCTGTTTTTT,CASSSPVDTGELFF
few,TRBJ1-2,TRBV7-2,TRBD1,TGTGCCAGCAGCCTTGACAGGGGCTATGGCTACACCTTC,CASSLDRGYGYTF
few,TRBJ2-1,TRBV29-1,NA,TGCTCAGGCCTCTCAGCCGGCCCCGAAATGAATGAGCAGTTCTTC,CSGLSAGPEMNEQFF
many,TRBJ2-1,TRBV2,TRBD2,TGTGCCAGCAGGCCCCGGGACTACTCCTACAATGAGCAGTTCTTC,CASRPRDYSYNEQFF
NA,TRBJ2-7,TRBV23-1,NA,TGCGCCAGCAGTATTAGAGGAAGGTCCTACGAGCAGTACTTC,CASSIRGRSYEQYF
NA,TRBJ1-2,TRBV12-3/TRBV12-4,NA,TGTGCCAGCAGTTACCGGCCCGTCTACTACACCTTC,CASSYRPVYYTF
NA,TRBJ2-3,TRBV19,NA,TGTGCCAGTAGTATGGGGGGCACAGATACGCAGTATTTT,CASSMGGTDTQYF
NA,TRBJ1-2,TRBV18,NA,TGTGCCAGCTCACCACAACCCTCTAACTATGGCTACACCTTC,CASSPQPSNYGYTF
NA,TRBJ1-1,TRBV12-1,NA,TGTGCCAGCAGCTTTGTTTGGTCGGGGCAGACTGAAGCTTTCTTT,CASSFVWSGQTEAFF
many,TRBJ2-3,TRBV3-1,NA,TGTGCCAGCGGGACTGGCGACACAGATACGCAGTATTTT,CASGTGDTDTQYF
many,TRBJ2-7,TRBV6-5,NA,TGTGCCAGCAGTTACTCGTTGAGAGGGCCATTGGTGGAGCAGTACTTC,CASSYSLRGPLVEQYF
many,TRBJ1-6,TRBV6-5,NA,TGTGCCAGCAGTTACTCGGAGGGCGCTCCCCTCCACTTT,CASSYSEGAPLHF
few,TRBJ2-7,TRBV11-2,TRBD1,TGTGCCAGCAGTACCGGGACAGGGAGCTACGAGCAGTACTTC,CASSTGTGSYEQYF
many,TRBJ2-7,TRBV29-1,TRBD2,TGCAGCGTTGTATCCAGCGGGACTACCTACGAGCAGTACTTC,CSVVSSGTTYEQYF
many,TRBJ2-2,TRBV2,NA,TGTGCCAGCAGTCTAAGCAGATTAAACACCGGGGAGCTGTTTTTT,CASSLSRLNTGELFF
few,TRBJ2-7,TRBV7-6,TRBD2,TGTGCCAGCAGCTCATCCTCTCAGGGACTAGCCGGGGGCGAGCAGTACTTC,CASSSSSQGLAGGEQYF
many,TRBJ1-6,TRBV2,TRBD1,TGTGCCAGCAGTCTTTACCGACAGGGTGAAATTGATTCACCCCTCCACTTT,CASSLYRQGEIDSPLHF
NA,TRBJ1-6,TRBV5-1,NA,TGCGCCAGCAGGATGGCATTTGAATCACCCCTCCACTTT,CASRMAFESPLHF
NA,TRBJ1-6,TRBV7-9,NA,TGTGCCAGCAGCCGACTGGCCTATAATTCACCCCTCCACTTT,CASSRLAYNSPLHF
many,TRBJ2-1,TRBV24-1,TRBD1,TGTGCCACCGCCCCCGTGACAGGGGAAGGACATGAGCAGTTCTTC,CATAPVTGEGHEQFF
many,TRBJ2-3,TRBV6-5,TRBD2,TGTGCCAGCAGTTACTCGAGGGCTAGCGGGGGGGATACGCAGTATTTT,CASSYSRASGGDTQYF
few,TRBJ1-1,TRBV3-2,NA,TGTGCCAGCAGCCGCCAGGGATCCGCTGAAGCTTTCTTT,CASSRQGSAEAFF
few,TRBJ2-7,TRBV3-1,TRBD2,TGTGCCAGCAGCCATACCGCGGGGGCCTACGAGCAGTACTTC,CASSHTAGAYEQYF
NA,TRBJ1-1,TRBV7-9,NA,TGTGCCAGCAGCTTTTCGATGAACACTGAAGCTTTCTTT,CASSFSMNTEAFF
NA,TRBJ2-7,TRBV14,NA,TGTGCCAGCAGCCAAGAACGGGGCCCCTACGAGCAGTACTTC,CASSQERGPYEQYF
NA,TRBJ2-2,TRBV7-9,NA,TGTGCCAGCAGCTACAACTCAGGAGAGCACGATCCCGGGGAGCTGTTTTTT,CASSYNSGEHDPGELFF
few,TRBJ2-1,TRBV7-2,TRBD2,TGTGCCAGCAGCTCCTCCGCTAGCGGGGGCCTGATAGGGCAGTTCTTC,CASSSSASGGLIGQFF
many,TRBJ2-3,TRBV5-1,NA,TGCGCCAGCAGCGTAGCCAGGCCCCGAACAGATACGCAGTATTTT,CASSVARPRTDTQYF
NA,TRBJ2-6,TRBV18,NA,TGTGCCAGCTCACACCGCTATCTTGTCTCTGGGGCCAACGTCCTGACTTTC,CASSHRYLVSGANVLTF
many,TRBJ1-2,TRBV6-1,NA,TGTGCCAGCAGGGAACGGACGAGTGGCTACACCTTC,CASRERTSGYTF
NA,TRBJ1-1,TRBV27,NA,TGTGCCAGCACACGGTGGCTTCCTTCCGATTCGACAGACCCGAACACTGAAGCTTTCTTT,CASTRWLPSDSTDPNTEAFF